Following are 9 T cell receptor beta chains from one sample sequenced in a study of cytomegalovirus exposure and HLA in healthy donors. This PCR relied on a set of 60 Vbeta primers and 13 Jbeta primers. Libraries were prepared by immunoSEQ multiplex PCR; TCRdb keeps only in-frame clonotypes and omits some of them. The sample includes some 150,000 clones, almost 85% seen only once; the top ten take 5.5% to 6%. Sequencing was done on a sample of PBMCs. The receptors shown here come from a man younger than 40 in good health and CMV-seropositive.

This clone has just a few counts. The V and J genes are TRBV25-1 and TRBJ2-1, with 9 bases matching TRBD2. J lost 5 bases, V lost 4 bases, and 6 bases had no gene match. Germline-derived CDR1 and CDR2 are MGHDK and SYGVNS. This CDR3 has 15 residues. The CDR3 DNA is TGTGCCAGCAGTGGCAAGCGGGGGGCGAACAATGAGCAGTTCTTC. Protein product: CASSGKRGANNEQFF.

The table lists this clone with a few counts. The V call is TRBV7-2, the J call TRBJ2-3; no definite D call. V lost 2 bases and J lost 2, with 8 bases in between. Germline V CDR1 and CDR2: SGHTA, FQGNSA. There are 14 residues in the CDR3. CDR3 region: CASSLMAFTDTQYF. In DNA, the CDR3 is TGTGCCAGCAGCTTAATGGCCTTCACAGATACGCAGTATTTT. Drawing the rest from reference TRBV7-2 and TRBJ2-3, the complete variable domain is GAGVSQSPSNKVTEKGKDVELRCDPISGHTALYWYRQSLGQGLEFLIYFQGNSAPDKSGLPSDRFSAERTGGSVSTLTIQRTQQEDSAVYLCASSLMAFTDTQYFGPGTRLTVL.

Regarding this clone: The junction does not match germline at one end; this may be a read error. V and J are TRBV28 and TRBJ1-2, with 9 bases fitting TRBD1. The CDR3 loop spans 11 amino acids. Germline V gives CDR1 MDHEN, CDR2 SYDVKM. The CDR3 spells CASSLFRDRVF. CDR3 sequence (DNA): TGTGCCAGCAGTTTGTTCCGGGACAGGGTGTTC.

This rearrangement joins TRBV13 to TRBJ2-7; TRBD1 aligns across 10 bases. Looked up from germline, CDR1 is PRHDT and CDR2 is FYEKMQ (reference sequence). The CDR3 contains 13 residues. After removal of 5 bases from V and 6 bases from J, the junction contained 4 bases not matched to a gene. CDR3 coding DNA: TGTGCCAGCAGCCTCCGGGACAGGGGCGAGCAGTACTTC. Protein product: CASSLRDRGEQYF.

V is TRBV5-1 and J is TRBJ1-2; D possibly corresponds to TRBD1 (5 bases). Germline loops: CDR1 SGHRS, CDR2 YFSETQ. Trimming stripped 1 base from V and 3 bases from J, with 13 bases between. This CDR3 has 15 amino acids. The CDR3 DNA reads TGCGCCAGCAGCTTGAGGTCAGGAGGGGACTATGGCTACACCTTC. It translates to CASSLRSGGDYGYTF.

Here the CDR3 DNA reads TGTGCCAGCAGCTTGGGTCAGGGCAATGAGCAGTTCTTC. Encoded protein: CASSLGQGNEQFF. The chain couples TRBV7-6 to TRBJ2-1; D possibly corresponds to TRBD1 (5 bases). From germline, CDR1 is SGHVS and CDR2 FNYEAQ. CDR3 size: 13 residues. Trimming removed 3 bases at V and 6 bases at J, with 9 bases between.

CDR3 bases: TGTGCCAGCAGCCACCCAGGGACAGGGGGGAACACCGGGGAGCTGTTTTTT. Translation: CASSHPGTGGNTGELFF. The genes are TRBV7-9 and TRBJ2-2; 11 bases agree with TRBD1. Losses at the gene ends were 5 bases for V and 1 base for J; bases not matched to a gene: 6. This CDR3 has 17 residues. Germline-derived CDR1 and CDR2 are SEHNR and FQNEAQ (reference sequence).

This clone was seen more than once but under ten times. One junction end does not reproduce the germline sequence, and a read error may be involved. The gene calls are TRBV7-9 and TRBJ2-2; maybe TRBD2 (5 bases). The CDR3 totals 12 residues. Per germline, CDR1 SEHNR and CDR2 FQNEAQ (reference sequence). The CDR3 DNA follows: TGTTCCAGCAGCTTGAGGGCCGGGGAGCTGTTTTTT. It encodes CSSSLRAGELFF.

Only one count was recorded for this clone. This rearrangement joins TRBV28 to TRBJ2-5; D is possibly TRBD2 (5 bases). In germline, CDR1 is MDHEN, CDR2 SYDVKM. The CDR3 is 15 amino acids. Between the trimmed V and J ends, which lost 3 bases and 0 bases, there was a span of 11 bases. In DNA, the CDR3 is TGTGCCAGCAGTTTGAGGGCCTGGTACCAAGAGACCCAGTACTTC. Encoded protein: CASSLRAWYQETQYF.